The rows below give T cell receptor beta chains drawn from one sample of a study of T cell responses to AZD1222 COVID-19 vaccine. The assay was immunoSEQ multiplex PCR, and TCRdb's table has in-frame clones only and misses some. The table shows 18,000 or so clones, with roughly 91% occurring only once. The material was peripheral blood, obtained 28 days after the second AZD1222 dose. These receptors all stem from an adult who received the AZD1222 COVID-19 vaccine. Both conserved end residues are part of each CDR3. The order of the fields is clone size, V gene, J gene, D gene, CDR3 protein, CDR3 DNA. D genes are given only for firm matches. Rows give clone size only sometimes, using once, few, many, or a class for an expanded clone.

>.|TRBV6-2/TRBV6-3|TRBJ2-7|TRBD1
CASSYQAGGYSYEQYF
TGTGCCAGCAGTTATCAGGCAGGGGGCTACTCCTACGAGCAGTACTTC
>.|TRBV7-9|TRBJ2-7|.
CASSLGGTTDIDEQYF
TGTGCCAGCAGCTTAGGAGGGACGACGGACATTGACGAGCAGTACTTC
>.|TRBV27|TRBJ1-6|.
CASSLFVPRADLNSPLHF
TGTGCCAGCAGTTTATTCGTCCCTCGAGCGGACCTAAATTCACCCCTCCACTTT
>.|TRBV6-1|TRBJ1-6|.
CASSERHGEMASPLHF
TGTGCCAGCAGTGAGCGGCATGGGGAGATGGCCTCACCCCTCCACTTT
>.|TRBV3-1/TRBV3-2|TRBJ2-2|TRBD2
CASSQGEGTGELFF
TGTGCCAGCAGCCAAGGGGAGGGCACCGGGGAGCTGTTTTTT
>.|TRBV7-9|TRBJ2-1|.
CASSRTGYEQFF
TGTGCCAGCAGCAGAACAGGGTATGAGCAGTTCTTC
>.|TRBV18|TRBJ2-3|.
CASSPSIPSPADTQYF
TGTGCCAGCTCACCGTCAATACCTTCCCCTGCAGATACGCAGTATTTT
>few|TRBV7-9|TRBJ2-7|TRBD2
CASSLVSGRVYEQYF
TGTGCCAGCAGCTTAGTCAGCGGGAGGGTTTACGAGCAGTACTTC
>.|TRBV29-1|TRBJ2-5|TRBD2
CSVKRGGGSQETQYF
TGCAGCGTTAAGCGTGGCGGGGGGTCCCAAGAGACCCAGTACTTC
>.|TRBV12-2|TRBJ2-7|.
CASRFLRRPSPTYEQYF
TGTGCAAGTCGCTTCCTCCGGAGGCCCAGCCCAACTTACGAGCAGTACTTC
>.|TRBV11-3|TRBJ1-6|TRBD1
CASSRGTGVNSPLHF
TGTGCCAGCAGCCGTGGGACAGGGGTTAATTCACCCCTCCACTTT
>.|TRBV29-1|TRBJ1-5|TRBD1
CSVRQGAGQPQHF
TGCAGCGTTAGACAGGGGGCCGGTCAGCCCCAGCATTTT
>.|TRBV10-3|TRBJ1-6|.
CAISESTEAYNSPLHF
TGTGCCATCAGTGAGTCGACCGAGGCCTATAATTCACCCCTCCACTTT
>.|TRBV19|TRBJ2-1|.
CASSIVGSRNEQFF
TGTGCCAGTAGTATAGTAGGTAGTAGAAATGAGCAGTTCTTC
>few|TRBV10-1|TRBJ1-5|.
CASSRGDGQPQHF
TGCGCCAGTTCCCGGGGGGACGGTCAGCCCCAGCATTTT
>few|TRBV30|TRBJ2-2|TRBD2
CAWNIGLAGRWNTGELFF
TGTGCCTGGAATATAGGGCTAGCGGGAAGGTGGAACACCGGGGAGCTGTTTTTT
>.|TRBV28|TRBJ1-2|.
CASSLSRGRSYGYTF
TGTGCCAGCAGCTTATCCAGGGGCCGATCCTATGGCTACACCTTC
>.|TRBV11-2|TRBJ1-3|TRBD1
CASSSITTGNTIYF
TGTGCCAGCAGCTCCATCACGACAGGGAACACCATATATTTT
>.|TRBV5-4|TRBJ2-4|.
CASNQRGDIQYF
TGTGCCAGCAACCAGAGGGGGGACATTCAGTACTTC
>.|TRBV10-3|TRBJ2-1|.
CAISESTGNEQFF
TGTGCCATCAGTGAGTCGACTGGGAATGAGCAGTTCTTC
>.|TRBV5-1|TRBJ2-3|TRBD1
CASSLDTGGASGTQYF
TGCGCCAGCAGCTTAGATACAGGGGGCGCGTCAGGTACGCAGTATTTT
>.|TRBV15|TRBJ2-7|.
CATSRDGYEQYF
TGTGCCACCAGCAGGGACGGCTACGAGCAGTACTTC